This entry lists 9 T cell receptor beta chains sequenced from one sample in a study of T-cell memory formation after mild COVID-19. One entry per CDR3 protein results from TCRdb running MiXCR on the 5' RACE reads. The sample consists of hundreds of thousands of distinct CDR3 sequences, about a fifth of them appearing once. Sample: PBMCs or a T cell subset sorted from them (not recorded which). These receptors all stem from an adult woman who had mild COVID-19 (a few samples of this study predate the infection). Cell type and time point are not known.

This clonotype came up many times. The CDR3 DNA follows: TGCGCCAGCAGCTTGGGGAGACGCACAGATACGCAGTATTTT. It encodes CASSLGRRTDTQYF. The chain combines TRBV5-1 with TRBJ2-3; no firm D call. CDR3 length: 14 amino acids. Trimming shortened V by 0 bases and J by 1 base, and 6 bases separated the two germline ends. The V gene's germline CDR1 is SGHRS and CDR2 YFSETQ.

The chain combines TRBV29-1 with TRBJ2-7; the D is unclear. Looked up from germline, CDR1 is SQVTM and CDR2 is ANQGSEA. This CDR3 spans 12 amino acids. V was cut by 2 bases and J by 3 bases, with 8 bases left in between. The CDR3 region is CSVENSYYEQYF. CDR3 nucleotides: TGCAGCGTTGAAAACAGCTACTACGAGCAGTACTTC.

The rearrangement links TRBV7-3 to TRBJ1-1; 8 bases are shared with TRBD1. This CDR3 comprises 14 residues. Losses at the gene ends were 5 bases for V and 11 bases for J; bases not matched to a gene: 13. Germline CDR1 and CDR2: SGHTA and FQGTGA. This chain's CDR3 is CASSPTSAGQEAFF. CDR3 nucleotides: TGTGCCAGCAGCCCCACGTCGGCGGGACAGGAGGCTTTCTTT.

As regards this clonotype: One junction end does not reproduce the germline sequence, and a read error may be involved. V and J are TRBV5-4 and TRBJ1-1, with D possibly matching TRBD1 (6 bases). The CDR3 length is 15 residues. Germline assignment: CDR1 SGHNT and CDR2 YYREEE (reference sequence). This CDR3 is CASSLASTGNAEAFF. CDR3 nucleotides: TGTGCCAGCAGCTTGGCCAGTACAGGGAACGCTGAAGCTTTCTTT.

This chain uses TRBV2 with TRBJ2-2; no clear D. This CDR3 has 14 amino acids. Trimming took off 3 bases at V and 1 base at J, with 6 bases between the two ends. CDR1 and CDR2 (germline): SNHLY, FYNNEI. CDR3 sequence: CASSDKGNTGELFF. The CDR3 nucleotides read TGTGCCAGCAGTGATAAGGGGAACACCGGGGAGCTGTTTTTT.

The chain carries TRBV5-6 and TRBJ2-1; 12 nucleotides agree with TRBD2. The CDR3 length is 16 residues. CDR1 and CDR2 from the germline V gene are SGHDT and YYEEEE. Unmatched junction bases numbered 4, after V lost 4 bases and J lost 2 bases. The CDR3 loop reads CASSGGLAGPYNEQFF. CDR3 coding DNA: TGTGCCAGCAGCGGAGGACTAGCGGGACCCTACAATGAGCAGTTCTTC.

A remark on this clonotype: Compared with germline, one end of the junction differs, possibly owing to a read error. The genes are TRBV28 and TRBJ2-1, with a tentative D call TRBD2 (6 bases). Germline V gene sequence: CDR1 MDHEN, CDR2 SYDVKM. There are 11 residues in the CDR3. CDR3: CASSLREEQLF. CDR3 nucleotides: TGTGCCAGCAGTTTAAGGGAGGAGCAGTTATTC.

In this sample, this clonotype turned up a few times. The chain carries TRBV24-1 and TRBJ2-3; perhaps TRBD2 as D (6 bases). V lost 4 bases, J lost 2 bases, and 9 bases lay in between. Germline V gene lookup returns CDR1 KGHDR and CDR2 SFDVKD. This CDR3 has 14 amino acids. Here the CDR3 reads CATSDRRDTDTQYF. The CDR3 DNA is TGTGCCACCAGTGACCGGAGGGACACAGATACGCAGTATTTT.

This clonotype was observed many times. V and J are TRBV4-2 and TRBJ2-3; possibly TRBD1 or TRBD2 for D (5 bases each). The germline V and J ends were trimmed by 0 bases and 2 bases, with 15 bases remaining between them. CDR1 and CDR2 from the germline V gene are LGHNA and YNFKEQ. This CDR3 comprises 17 residues. Written as DNA, the CDR3 is TGTGCCAGCAGCCAAGATGGGACGAGAACTTTCACAGATACGCAGTATTTT. It is translated as CASSQDGTRTFTDTQYF.